Below, one TCR beta chain is given with its context. This sample also contains other DNA sequences that code for the same CDR3. In the source study's methods: Using reference gene primer amplification, nucleated cell counts were estimated. Method: immunoSEQ multiplex PCR; TCRdb's copy keeps in-frame clones and lacks some. V and J calls plus clone size are reproduced from that table; the DNA served to infer D and trimming. The data hold approximately 260,000 clones, with roughly 88% observed a single time. The sample belongs to a study of blood T cell repertoires in COVID-19. Germline-derived CDR1 and CDR2 are SGHRS and YFSETQ. This CDR3 spans 14 amino acids. V was trimmed by 2 bases and J by 3 bases, leaving 11 bases between them.

The rearrangement uses TRBV5-1 and TRBJ1-2; TRBD1 might be the D (5 bases). Input material: peripheral blood. The TCR sequence derives from a woman in her 70s with acute or convalescent COVID-19. DNA of the CDR3: TGCGCCAGCAGCTTTCAGGGCGTGGACTATGGCTACACCTTC. This gives the protein CASSFQGVDYGYTF.